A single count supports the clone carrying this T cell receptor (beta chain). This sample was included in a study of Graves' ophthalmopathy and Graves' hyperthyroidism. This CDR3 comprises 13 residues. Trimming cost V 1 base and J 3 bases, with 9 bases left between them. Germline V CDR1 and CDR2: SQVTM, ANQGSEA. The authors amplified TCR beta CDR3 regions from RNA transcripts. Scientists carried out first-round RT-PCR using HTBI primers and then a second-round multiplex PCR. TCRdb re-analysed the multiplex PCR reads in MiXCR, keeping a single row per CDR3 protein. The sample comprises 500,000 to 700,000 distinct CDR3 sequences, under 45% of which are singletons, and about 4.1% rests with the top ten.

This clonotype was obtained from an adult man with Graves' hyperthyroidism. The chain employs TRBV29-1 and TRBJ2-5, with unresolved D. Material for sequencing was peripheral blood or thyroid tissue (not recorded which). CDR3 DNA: TGCAGCGTTGAAGTCACTGGGGAAGAGACCCAGTACTTC. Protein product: CSVEVTGEETQYF. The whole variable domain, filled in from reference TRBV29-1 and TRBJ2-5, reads SAVISQKPSRDICQRGTSLTIQCQVDSQVTMMFWYRQQPGQSLTLIATANQGSEATYESGFVIDKFPISRPNLTFSTLTVSNMSPEDSSIYLCSVEVTGEETQYFGPGTRLLVL.